This record covers a single TCR beta chain. Its antigen is currently unknown. The data are from a study of response to subunit inactivated influenza vaccine. The study's findings and limits: Few new T cells, the authors suggested, are recruited by each seasonal influenza vaccination.

From the RT-PCR reads, TCRdb called clonotypes with MiXCR, one entry per CDR3 protein. The repertoire consists of approximately 500,000 distinct CDR3 sequences, with 13% occurring once and the leading ten covering around 14%. The germline V gene has CDR1 SEHNR and CDR2 FQNEAQ (reference sequence). After removal of 3 bases from V and 6 bases from J, the junction contained 10 bases not matched to a gene. This CDR3 is built from 16 residues. V gene TRBV7-9 combines with J gene TRBJ1-2, with 10 bases that match TRBD1. The clonotype comes from a man in his fifties who received an inactivated influenza vaccine. The input for sequencing was PBMCs from blood, taken 40 to 50 days after vaccination. The CDR3 loop reads CASSFVSTGGSHGYTF. The CDR3 DNA sequence: TGTGCCAGCAGCTTCGTATCGACAGGGGGCTCCCATGGCTACACCTTC.